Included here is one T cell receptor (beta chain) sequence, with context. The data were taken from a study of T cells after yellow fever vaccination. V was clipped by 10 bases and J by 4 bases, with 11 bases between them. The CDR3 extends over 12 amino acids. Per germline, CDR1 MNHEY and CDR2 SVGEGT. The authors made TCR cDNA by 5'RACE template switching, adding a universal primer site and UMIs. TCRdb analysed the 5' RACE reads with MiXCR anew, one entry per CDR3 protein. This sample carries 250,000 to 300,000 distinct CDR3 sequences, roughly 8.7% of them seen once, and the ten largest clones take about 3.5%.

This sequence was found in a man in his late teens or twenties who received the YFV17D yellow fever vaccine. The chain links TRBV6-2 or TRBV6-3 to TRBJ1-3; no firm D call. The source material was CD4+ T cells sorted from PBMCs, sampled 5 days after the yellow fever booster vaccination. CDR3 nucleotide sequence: TGTGCCATCTCTAATCTCGGAAACACCATATATTTT. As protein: CAISNLGNTIYF.